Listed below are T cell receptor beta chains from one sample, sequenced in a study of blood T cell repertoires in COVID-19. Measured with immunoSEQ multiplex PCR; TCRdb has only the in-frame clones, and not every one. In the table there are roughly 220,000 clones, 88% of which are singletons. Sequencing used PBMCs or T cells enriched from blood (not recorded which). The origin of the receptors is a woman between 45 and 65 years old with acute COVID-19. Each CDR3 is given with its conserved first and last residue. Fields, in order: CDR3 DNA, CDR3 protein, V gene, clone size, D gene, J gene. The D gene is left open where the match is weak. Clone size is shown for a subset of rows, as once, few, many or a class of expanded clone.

TGTGCCAGCAGCTTGGGGACTAGCGGGGAAGACGAGCAGTACTTC	CASSLGTSGEDEQYF	TRBV7-3	few	TRBD2	TRBJ2-7
TGTGCCAGCAGCTTAGGGAGCCTTATAGACTCTGGGGCCAACGTCCTGACTTTC	CASSLGSLIDSGANVLTF	TRBV7-9	-	-	TRBJ2-6
TGTGCCAGCAGCCCAGTAGGGGTAGGAGCTTTCTTT	CASSPVGVGAFF	TRBV9	-	-	TRBJ1-1
TGCGCCAGCACCGTGGACAGGCCGTATAATTCACCCCTCCACTTT	CASTVDRPYNSPLHF	TRBV5-1	once	TRBD1	TRBJ1-6
TGTGCCAGCTCACCGGACAGATCTAACTATGGCTACACCTTC	CASSPDRSNYGYTF	TRBV18	-	-	TRBJ1-2
TGTGCCAGCAGCTTAGGGGGAGGGCTCCCTACGGAGACCCAGTACTTC	CASSLGGGLPTETQYF	TRBV7-9	-	TRBD2	TRBJ2-5
TGTGCCAGCAGTTCCGGGGCTAGCGGGAGCAATGAGCAGTTCTTC	CASSSGASGSNEQFF	TRBV28	-	TRBD2	TRBJ2-1
TGTGCCAGCAGAGACTTACAAGAGACCCAGTACTTC	CASRDLQETQYF	TRBV27	-	-	TRBJ2-5
TGTGCCAGCAGGGGGGGGAACACTGAAGCTTTCTTT	CASRGGNTEAFF	TRBV6-5	-	-	TRBJ1-1
TGTGCCAGCAATCACGGGAAAAATGAGCAGTTCTTC	CASNHGKNEQFF	TRBV6-5	-	-	TRBJ2-1
TGTGCCAGCAGTCCCCGTAGCGGGGCAGTGGAGACCCAGTACTTC	CASSPRSGAVETQYF	TRBV6-2/TRBV6-3	-	TRBD2	TRBJ2-5
TGTGCCAGCAGCGACAGAGCTAATGAAAAACTGTTTTTT	CASSDRANEKLFF	TRBV28	-	-	TRBJ1-4
TGTGCCAGCTCCTCCGGGGGGCTCAGACGGGCGGCTGAAGCTTTCTTT	CASSSGGLRRAAEAFF	TRBV28	-	-	TRBJ1-1
TGCGCCAGCAGTCCCCGAGGGGGCCCCGGGGGTCCCTACGAGCAGTACTTC	CASSPRGGPGGPYEQYF	TRBV23-1	-	-	TRBJ2-7
TGTGCCAGCAGCTTAGCGGCGGGAGGTAGTGGAGGTGAGCAGTTCTTC	CASSLAAGGSGGEQFF	TRBV11-2	-	TRBD2	TRBJ2-1
TGTGCCAGCAGCTCACCTGGGACAGGGGGCTGGGGTGAAAAACTGTTTTTT	CASSSPGTGGWGEKLFF	TRBV7-2	-	TRBD1	TRBJ1-4
TGTGCCAGTAACCAGGAGGTTCGATCACCCCTCCACTTT	CASNQEVRSPLHF	TRBV19	-	-	TRBJ1-6
TGTGCCAGCAGGCCGACTAGCGTAAGCACAGATACGCAGTATTTT	CASRPTSVSTDTQYF	TRBV2	-	TRBD2	TRBJ2-3
TGTGCCAGCAGCTCGTCCAGGGGTTTGAACACTGAAGCTTTCTTT	CASSSSRGLNTEAFF	TRBV11-3	-	-	TRBJ1-1
TGTGCCAGCAGCTTGGACAGGATCAGCTCTGGGGCCAACGTCCTGACTTTC	CASSLDRISSGANVLTF	TRBV7-9	-	TRBD1	TRBJ2-6
TGTGCCAGCAGCTTGGGGACAGGGTTCTACGAGCAGTACTTC	CASSLGTGFYEQYF	TRBV7-2	-	TRBD1	TRBJ2-7
TGTGCCACCAGTGATTGGGGCCGGGAGGAGCAGTACTTC	CATSDWGREEQYF	TRBV24-1	-	-	TRBJ2-7
TGTGCCAGCAGTTTAGGCGGCGAGCAGTACTTC	CASSLGGEQYF	TRBV28	-	-	TRBJ2-7
TGTGCCAGCAGTTACCCCCCAGGGGGTAAAGAGACCCAGTACTTC	CASSYPPGGKETQYF	TRBV6-5	-	TRBD1	TRBJ2-5
TGTGCCAGCAGTCCCTTAGAGGACAGGGGGACGGTCTACGAGCAGTACTTC	CASSPLEDRGTVYEQYF	TRBV28	once	TRBD1	TRBJ2-7